This T cell receptor beta chain was recorded in a study of T-cell memory formation after mild COVID-19. Study in general: The TCR clusters were mostly specific to one donor.

This clonotype was recorded a few times. TCRdb passed the 5' RACE reads through MiXCR, listing each CDR3 protein once. The sample lists 430,000 or so distinct CDR3 sequences; 20% to 30% were seen once. Sequenced sample: PBMCs or a T cell subset sorted from them (not recorded which). The source is an adult woman who had mild COVID-19 (a few samples of this study predate the infection). Cell type and time point are not known.

CDR3 sequence reads: CASSWNSLSTDTQYF. The CDR3 DNA reads as TGTGCCAGCAGTTGGAATTCCCTGAGCACAGATACGCAGTATTTT. V gene TRBV12-3 or TRBV12-4 combines with J gene TRBJ2-3; D ambiguous. This CDR3 is 15 amino acids long. The ends were cut back, 4 bases at V and 0 bases at J, with 11 bases in the middle.